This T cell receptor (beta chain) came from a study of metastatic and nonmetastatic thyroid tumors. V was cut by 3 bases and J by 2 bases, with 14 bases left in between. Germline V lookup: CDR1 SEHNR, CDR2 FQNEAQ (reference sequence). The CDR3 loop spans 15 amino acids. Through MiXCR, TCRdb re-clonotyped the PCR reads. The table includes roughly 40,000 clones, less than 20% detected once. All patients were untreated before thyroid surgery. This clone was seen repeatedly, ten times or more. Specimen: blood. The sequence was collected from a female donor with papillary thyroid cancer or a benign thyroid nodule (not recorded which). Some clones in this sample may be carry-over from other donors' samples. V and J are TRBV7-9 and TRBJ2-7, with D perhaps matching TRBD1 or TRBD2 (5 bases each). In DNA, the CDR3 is TGTGCCAGCAGCTTTCAAGGGGACCTAACCTACGAGCAGTACTTC. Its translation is CASSFQGDLTYEQYF.